Listed below are T cell receptor beta chains from one sample, sequenced in a study of molecular identifiers for immune sequencing clone quantification. From the PCR reads, TCRdb called clonotypes with MiXCR, one entry per CDR3 protein. Of 400,000 to 600,000 distinct CDR3 sequences in the sample, approximately 25% are singletons; the top ten hold 0.7% to 0.9%. Source material: naive CD8+ T cells from blood, with Jurkat cell RNA spiked in. These receptors all stem from a human donor in good health. Some libraries in this study had Jurkat cell RNA spiked in. Each CDR3 is given with its conserved first and last residue. Each record gives: clone size, J gene, D gene, V gene, CDR3 protein, CDR3 DNA. The D gene is left open where the match is weak. Expanded clones are given a class, and other clones once, few, many or no size at all.

.,TRBJ2-7,.,TRBV6-5,CASRGTGKPYEQYF,TGTGCCAGCAGGGGTACAGGGAAGCCCTACGAGCAGTACTTC
many,TRBJ1-5,.,TRBV4-1,CASSPWAEGGQPQHF,TGCGCCAGCAGCCCCTGGGCAGAGGGTGGGCAGCCCCAGCATTTT
.,TRBJ2-1,.,TRBV4-1,CASSQGPTLYNEEFF,TGCGCCAGCAGCCAAGGTCCGACCCTCTACAATGAGGAGTTCTTC
few,TRBJ2-2,.,TRBV12-3/TRBV12-4,CASSLPDGKPGELFF,TGTGCCAGCAGCCTACCCGACGGAAAGCCCGGGGAGCTGTTTTTT
.,TRBJ2-7,TRBD1,TRBV5-1,CASSEQGADGYEQYF,TGCGCCAGCAGCGAACAGGGGGCGGATGGCTACGAGCAGTACTTC
.,TRBJ2-7,TRBD2,TRBV5-6,CASSYPLGRDHEQYF,TGTGCCAGCAGCTATCCCCTCGGGAGGGACCACGAGCAGTACTTC
few,TRBJ1-1,TRBD1,TRBV7-9,CASSSRDRGRNTEAFF,TGTGCCAGCAGCTCCCGGGACAGGGGGCGAAATACTGAAGCTTTCTTT
few,TRBJ2-3,TRBD2,TRBV6-1,CASSEAISSGGASDTQYF,TGTGCCAGCAGTGAAGCGATATCTAGCGGGGGGGCGTCAGATACGCAGTATTTT
.,TRBJ2-7,TRBD2,TRBV5-1,CASSSSGGFSYEQYF,TGCGCCAGCAGCTCCTCGGGAGGGTTCTCCTACGAGCAGTACTTC
many,TRBJ1-1,.,TRBV29-1,CSVVQGRGTEAFF,TGCAGCGTTGTGCAGGGAAGGGGCACTGAAGCTTTCTTT
many,TRBJ1-2,.,TRBV7-2,CASSPSSVSYGYTF,TGTGCCAGCAGCCCGTCATCAGTCAGCTATGGCTACACCTTC
.,TRBJ2-3,.,TRBV7-2,CASSPPEGRRNTDTQYF,TGTGCCAGCAGCCCTCCGGAGGGGAGGAGGAACACAGATACGCAGTATTTT
once,TRBJ2-6,TRBD2,TRBV4-3,CASSQGLAGTGANVLTF,TGCGCCAGCAGCCAAGGACTAGCGGGAACAGGGGCCAACGTCCTGACTTTC
few,TRBJ2-7,TRBD1,TRBV7-9,CASSWPGQGIYEQYF,TGTGCCAGCAGCTGGCCGGGACAGGGTATCTACGAGCAGTACTTC
many,TRBJ2-3,.,TRBV20-1,CSARMGTDTQYF,TGCAGTGCTAGAATGGGCACAGATACGCAGTATTTT
.,TRBJ1-5,TRBD1,TRBV12-3/TRBV12-4,CASSLLRDSGQPQHF,TGTGCCAGCAGTTTGCTCCGGGACAGTGGTCAGCCCCAGCATTTT
.,TRBJ1-3,TRBD1,TRBV7-9,CASTLGGDGNTIYF,TGTGCCAGCACCTTAGGGGGCGACGGAAACACCATATATTTT
many,TRBJ1-1,.,TRBV2,CASTPALGDVRNTEAFF,TGTGCCAGCACTCCCGCGCTGGGGGACGTTAGGAACACTGAAGCTTTCTTT
many,TRBJ2-5,.,TRBV2,CASSEWDNQETQYF,TGTGCCAGCAGTGAGTGGGACAACCAAGAGACCCAGTACTTC
once,TRBJ2-1,TRBD2,TRBV20-1,CSARDRRGAYNEQFF,TGCAGTGCTAGAGACCGCCGGGGGGCCTACAATGAGCAGTTCTTC
few,TRBJ2-1,.,TRBV4-3,CASSQDPPAEQFF,TGCGCCAGCAGCCAAGATCCCCCAGCTGAGCAGTTCTTC
.,TRBJ2-1,TRBD1,TRBV12-3/TRBV12-4,CASSTLGTGGEDEQFF,TGTGCCAGCAGTACGCTTGGGACAGGGGGTGAGGATGAGCAGTTCTTC
few,TRBJ2-2,.,TRBV27,CASSLSRSGELFF,TGTGCCAGCAGTTTATCAAGGAGCGGGGAGCTGTTTTTT
many,TRBJ2-5,TRBD2,TRBV29-1,CSVEIAGSSVTQYF,TGCAGCGTGGAAATAGCGGGTTCTTCGGTGACCCAGTACTTC
many,TRBJ2-3,TRBD2,TRBV6-1,CASSEARGGLDTQYF,TGTGCCAGCAGTGAAGCCCGGGGGGGGTTGGATACGCAGTATTTT
many,TRBJ2-3,TRBD1,TRBV28,CAGRGQNTDTQYF,TGTGCCGGCAGGGGACAGAACACAGATACGCAGTATTTT
.,TRBJ2-6,.,TRBV28,CASSPRDKFAGAPVLTF,TGTGCCAGCAGCCCCAGGGACAAATTTGCTGGGGCCCCCGTCCTGACTTTC
many,TRBJ2-7,.,TRBV2,CASSEPYEQYF,TGTGCCAGCTCGGAACCCTACGAGCAGTACTTC
.,TRBJ2-5,.,TRBV15,CATSSPPETLQETQYF,TGTGCCACCAGCAGCCCTCCGGAGACTTTACAAGAGACCCAGTACTTC
many,TRBJ2-7,.,TRBV2,CASSTGIGEQYF,TGTGCCAGCAGTACAGGGATAGGCGAGCAGTACTTC
.,TRBJ2-1,.,TRBV11-2,CASSLGPRAYNEQFF,TGTGCCAGCAGCTTAGGGCCCCGCGCCTACAATGAGCAGTTCTTC
.,TRBJ2-2,TRBD1,TRBV28,CASSLRGQVGELFF,TGTGCCAGCAGTCTTAGGGGGCAAGTCGGGGAGCTGTTTTTT
few,TRBJ2-3,.,TRBV27,CASSFTGRDTQYF,TGTGCCAGCAGTTTTACGGGGAGAGATACGCAGTATTTT
few,TRBJ2-7,.,TRBV6-2/TRBV6-3,CASNQGYSYEQYF,TGTGCCAGCAACCAGGGTTACTCCTACGAGCAGTACTTC
many,TRBJ1-5,TRBD1,TRBV4-2,CASSQGLWLTGREQPQHF,TGTGCCAGCAGCCAAGGGCTTTGGTTGACAGGGAGGGAGCAGCCCCAGCATTTT
.,TRBJ2-2,.,TRBV27,CASSFSVPNTGELFF,TGTGCCAGCAGTTTTTCCGTCCCGAACACCGGGGAGCTGTTTTTT
.,TRBJ2-3,.,TRBV6-2/TRBV6-3,CASRLGRKSTDTQYF,TGTGCCAGCAGATTGGGACGGAAGAGCACAGATACGCAGTATTTT
many,TRBJ2-2,TRBD1,TRBV11-2,CASSSRTGPSVNTGELFF,TGTGCCAGCAGCTCGAGGACAGGTCCTTCTGTGAACACCGGGGAGCTGTTTTTT
.,TRBJ1-1,TRBD1,TRBV2,CAWKDRFNTEASF,TGTGCCTGGAAGGACAGGTTCAACACTGAAGCTTCCTTT
few,TRBJ1-1,.,TRBV11-2,CASSWYRVGTEAFF,TGTGCCAGCAGCTGGTACAGGGTGGGGACTGAAGCTTTCTTT
few,TRBJ2-3,.,TRBV5-6,CASSLGSARGATDTQYF,TGTGCCAGCAGCTTGGGTTCGGCTAGAGGGGCTACAGATACGCAGTATTTT
many,TRBJ2-5,.,TRBV6-6,CASSYLDGQETQYF,TGTGCCAGCAGTTACTTGGACGGTCAAGAGACCCAGTACTTC
.,TRBJ2-5,TRBD1,TRBV6-2/TRBV6-3,CASSYPGQDLKETQYF,TGTGCCAGCAGTTATCCTGGACAGGATCTAAAAGAGACCCAGTACTTC
many,TRBJ1-4,TRBD1,TRBV4-3,CASSQDTGGWEKLFF,TGCGCCAGCAGCCAAGACACAGGGGGATGGGAAAAACTGTTTTTT
many,TRBJ1-6,.,TRBV7-9,CASSRPNSPLHF,TGTGCCAGCAGCCGACCTAATTCACCCCTCCACTTT
.,TRBJ2-7,TRBD1,TRBV18,CASSAGIGGLDEQYF,TGTGCCAGCTCAGCAGGGATAGGGGGCTTAGACGAGCAGTACTTC
.,TRBJ1-1,.,TRBV7-6,CASSLDPRAMNTEAFF,TGTGCCAGCAGCTTAGATCCCAGAGCTATGAACACTGAAGCTTTCTTT
.,TRBJ2-2,.,TRBV30,CAWSNDRRELFF,TGTGCCTGGAGTAACGACCGACGGGAGCTGTTTTTT
.,TRBJ2-7,.,TRBV10-3,CAINRDGSYEQYF,TGTGCCATCAATCGGGACGGATCCTACGAGCAGTACTTC
many,TRBJ2-6,TRBD1,TRBV7-9,CASSLEGGRPPF,TGTGCCAGCAGCTTAGAAGGGGGCCGACCGCCTTTC
many,TRBJ2-5,.,TRBV12-3/TRBV12-4,CASSLRSAAQYF,TGTGCCAGCAGTTTGCGTAGCGCGGCCCAGTACTTC
many,TRBJ2-1,.,TRBV19,CASSIGGNEQFF,TGTGCCAGTAGTATTGGGGGGAATGAGCAGTTCTTC
few,TRBJ2-7,.,TRBV6-5,CASSISVGAPYEQYF,TGTGCCAGCAGCATCTCCGTGGGGGCCCCCTACGAGCAGTACTTC
.,TRBJ2-3,TRBD1,TRBV4-3,CASSPTGGIGDTQYF,TGCGCCAGCAGTCCCACAGGGGGGATAGGGGATACGCAGTATTTT
few,TRBJ1-1,TRBD1,TRBV29-1,CSGAGGIIPEAFF,TGCAGCGGAGCAGGGGGGATCATACCTGAAGCTTTCTTT
.,TRBJ2-5,.,TRBV6-2/TRBV6-3,CASSYSGSWGVGETQYF,TGTGCCAGCAGTTACTCGGGCAGTTGGGGGGTCGGGGAGACCCAGTACTTC
.,TRBJ2-7,TRBD2,TRBV20-1,CSARDRGVTYEQYF,TGCAGTGCTAGAGATCGGGGGGTAACCTACGAGCAGTACTTC
few,TRBJ2-2,.,TRBV11-2,CASSLYHGASGPNTGELFF,TGTGCCAGCAGCTTGTATCATGGGGCGTCGGGACCCAACACCGGGGAGCTGTTTTTT